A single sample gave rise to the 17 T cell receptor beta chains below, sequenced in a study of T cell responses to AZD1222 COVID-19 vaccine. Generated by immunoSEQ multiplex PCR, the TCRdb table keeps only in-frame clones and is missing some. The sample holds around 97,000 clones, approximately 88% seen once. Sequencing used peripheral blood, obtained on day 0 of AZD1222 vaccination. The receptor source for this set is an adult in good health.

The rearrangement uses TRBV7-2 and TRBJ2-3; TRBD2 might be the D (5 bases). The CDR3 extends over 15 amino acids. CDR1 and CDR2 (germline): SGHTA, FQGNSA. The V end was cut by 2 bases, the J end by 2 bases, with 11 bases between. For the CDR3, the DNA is TGTGCCAGCAGCTTACGAAGCGGACTCACAGATACGCAGTATTTT. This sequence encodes CASSLRSGLTDTQYF.

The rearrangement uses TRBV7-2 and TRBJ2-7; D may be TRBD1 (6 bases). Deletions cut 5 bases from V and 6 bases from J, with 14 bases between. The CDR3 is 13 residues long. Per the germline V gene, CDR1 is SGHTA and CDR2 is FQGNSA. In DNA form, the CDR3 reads TGTGCCAGCAGCATCTCACGACAGGTCGAGCAGTACTTC. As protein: CASSISRQVEQYF. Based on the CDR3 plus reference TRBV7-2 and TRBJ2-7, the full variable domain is GAGVSQSPSNKVTEKGKDVELRCDPISGHTALYWYRQSLGQGLEFLIYFQGNSAPDKSGLPSDRFSAERTGGSVSTLTIQRTQQEDSAVYLCASSISRQVEQYFGPGTRLTVT.

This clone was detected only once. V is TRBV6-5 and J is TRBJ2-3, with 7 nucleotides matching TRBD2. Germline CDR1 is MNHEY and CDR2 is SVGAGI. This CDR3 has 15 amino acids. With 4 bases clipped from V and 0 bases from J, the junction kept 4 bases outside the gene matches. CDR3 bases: TGTGCCAGCAGTTCGGGGGGACCGAGCACAGATACGCAGTATTTT. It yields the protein CASSSGGPSTDTQYF.

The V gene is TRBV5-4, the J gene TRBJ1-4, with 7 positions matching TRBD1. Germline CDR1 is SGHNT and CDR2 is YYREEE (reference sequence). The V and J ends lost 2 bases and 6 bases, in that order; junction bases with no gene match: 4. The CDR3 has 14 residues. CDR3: CASSLGTEDEKLFF. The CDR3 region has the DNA TGTGCCAGCAGCTTAGGGACAGAGGATGAAAAACTGTTTTTT.

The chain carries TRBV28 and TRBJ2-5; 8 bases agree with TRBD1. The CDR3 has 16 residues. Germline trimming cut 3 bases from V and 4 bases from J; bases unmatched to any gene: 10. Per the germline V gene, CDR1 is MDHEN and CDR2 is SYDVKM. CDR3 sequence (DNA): TGTGCCAGCAGTTTCCCTTCGACAGGGGTAAGAGAGACCCAGTACTTC. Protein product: CASSFPSTGVRETQYF.

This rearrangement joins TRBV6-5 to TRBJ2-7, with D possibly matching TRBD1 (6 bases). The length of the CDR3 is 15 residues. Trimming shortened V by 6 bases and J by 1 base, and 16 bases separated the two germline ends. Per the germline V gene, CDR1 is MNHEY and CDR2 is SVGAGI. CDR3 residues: CASSSPGQPSYEQYF. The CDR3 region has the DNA TGTGCCAGCAGCTCCCCAGGACAGCCATCCTACGAGCAGTACTTC.

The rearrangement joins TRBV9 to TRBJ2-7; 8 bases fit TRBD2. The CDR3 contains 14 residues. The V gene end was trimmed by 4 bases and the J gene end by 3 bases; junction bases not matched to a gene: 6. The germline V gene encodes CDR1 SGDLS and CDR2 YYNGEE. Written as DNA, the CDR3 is TGTGCCAGCAGCCCCTCCGGGACTAGCTACGAGCAGTACTTC. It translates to CASSPSGTSYEQYF.

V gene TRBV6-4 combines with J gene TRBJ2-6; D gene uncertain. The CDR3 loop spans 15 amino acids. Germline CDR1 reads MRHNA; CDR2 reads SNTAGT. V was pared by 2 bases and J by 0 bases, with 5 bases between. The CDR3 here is CASSDRSSGANVLTF. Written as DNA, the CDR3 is TGTGCCAGCAGTGACCGTAGCTCTGGGGCCAACGTCCTGACTTTC.

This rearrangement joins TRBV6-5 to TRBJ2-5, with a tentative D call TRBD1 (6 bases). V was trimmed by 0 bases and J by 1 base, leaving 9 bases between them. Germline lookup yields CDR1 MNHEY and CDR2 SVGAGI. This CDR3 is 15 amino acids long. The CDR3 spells CASSYSVGAQETQYF. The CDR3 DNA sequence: TGTGCCAGCAGTTACTCTGTGGGGGCCCAAGAGACCCAGTACTTC.

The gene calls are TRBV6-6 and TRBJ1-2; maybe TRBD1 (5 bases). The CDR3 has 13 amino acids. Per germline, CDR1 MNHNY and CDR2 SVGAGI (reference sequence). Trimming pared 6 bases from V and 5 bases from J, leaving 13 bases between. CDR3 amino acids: CASSPGRQYGYTF. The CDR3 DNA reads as TGTGCCAGCAGCCCCGGGAGACAGTATGGCTACACCTTC.

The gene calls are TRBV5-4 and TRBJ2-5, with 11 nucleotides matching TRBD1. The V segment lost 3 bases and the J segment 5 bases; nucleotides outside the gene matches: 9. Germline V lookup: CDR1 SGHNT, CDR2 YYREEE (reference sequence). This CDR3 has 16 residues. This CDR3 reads CASSSRTGGARETQYF. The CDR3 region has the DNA TGTGCCAGCAGCTCCCGGACAGGGGGCGCGAGGGAGACCCAGTACTTC. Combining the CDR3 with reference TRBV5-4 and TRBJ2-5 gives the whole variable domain ETGVTQSPTHLIKTRGQQVTLRCSSQSGHNTVSWYQQALGQGPQFIFQYYREEENGRGNFPPRFSGLQFPNYSSELNVNALELDDSALYLCASSSRTGGARETQYFGPGTRLLVL.

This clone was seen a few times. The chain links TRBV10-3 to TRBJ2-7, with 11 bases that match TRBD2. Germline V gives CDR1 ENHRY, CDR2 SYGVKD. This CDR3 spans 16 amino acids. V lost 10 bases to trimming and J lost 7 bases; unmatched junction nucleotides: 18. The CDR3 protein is CATSPGLAANPAEQYF. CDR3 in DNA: TGTGCCACTTCACCGGGACTAGCGGCCAACCCGGCTGAGCAGTACTTC.

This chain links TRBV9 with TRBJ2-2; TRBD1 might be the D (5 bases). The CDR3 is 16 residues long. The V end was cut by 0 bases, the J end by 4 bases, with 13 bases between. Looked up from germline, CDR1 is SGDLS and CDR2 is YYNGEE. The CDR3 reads CASSVGAGSITGELFF. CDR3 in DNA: TGTGCCAGCAGCGTAGGGGCAGGGTCGATCACCGGGGAGCTGTTTTTT.

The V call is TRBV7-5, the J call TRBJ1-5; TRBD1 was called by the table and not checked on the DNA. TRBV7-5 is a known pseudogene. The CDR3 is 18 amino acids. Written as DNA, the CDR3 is TGTGCCAGAAGCTTAACGACAGGGAACCGTTATAGCAATCAGCCCCAGCATTTT. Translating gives CARSLTTGNRYSNQPQHF.

CDR3 nucleotide sequence: TGTGCCAGCAGGACCATCCCAACTAATGAAAAACTGTTTTTT. Translation: CASRTIPTNEKLFF. The rearrangement links TRBV2 to TRBJ1-4; D is uncertain. The CDR3 consists of 14 residues. Trimming took 6 bases from V and 0 from J, leaving 8 bases between them. CDR1 is SNHLY and CDR2 is FYNNEI in the germline V gene.

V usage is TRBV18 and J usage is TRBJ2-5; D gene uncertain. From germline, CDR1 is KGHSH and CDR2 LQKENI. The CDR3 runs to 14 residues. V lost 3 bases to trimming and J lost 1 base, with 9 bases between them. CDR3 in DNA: TGTGCCAGCTCACCTCTTGGCGGCCAAGAGACCCAGTACTTC. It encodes CASSPLGGQETQYF. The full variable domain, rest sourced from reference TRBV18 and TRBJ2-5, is NAGVMQNPRHLVRRRGQEARLRCSPMKGHSHVYWYRQLPEEGLKFMVYLQKENIIDESGMPKERFSAEFPKEGPSILRIQQVVRGDSAAYFCASSPLGGQETQYFGPGTRLLVL.

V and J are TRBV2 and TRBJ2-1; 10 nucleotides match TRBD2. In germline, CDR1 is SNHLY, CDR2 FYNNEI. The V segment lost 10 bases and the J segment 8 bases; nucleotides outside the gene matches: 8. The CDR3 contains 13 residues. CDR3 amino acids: CATSSGGRDEQFF. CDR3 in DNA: TGTGCCACCTCTAGCGGGGGCCGGGATGAGCAGTTCTTC.